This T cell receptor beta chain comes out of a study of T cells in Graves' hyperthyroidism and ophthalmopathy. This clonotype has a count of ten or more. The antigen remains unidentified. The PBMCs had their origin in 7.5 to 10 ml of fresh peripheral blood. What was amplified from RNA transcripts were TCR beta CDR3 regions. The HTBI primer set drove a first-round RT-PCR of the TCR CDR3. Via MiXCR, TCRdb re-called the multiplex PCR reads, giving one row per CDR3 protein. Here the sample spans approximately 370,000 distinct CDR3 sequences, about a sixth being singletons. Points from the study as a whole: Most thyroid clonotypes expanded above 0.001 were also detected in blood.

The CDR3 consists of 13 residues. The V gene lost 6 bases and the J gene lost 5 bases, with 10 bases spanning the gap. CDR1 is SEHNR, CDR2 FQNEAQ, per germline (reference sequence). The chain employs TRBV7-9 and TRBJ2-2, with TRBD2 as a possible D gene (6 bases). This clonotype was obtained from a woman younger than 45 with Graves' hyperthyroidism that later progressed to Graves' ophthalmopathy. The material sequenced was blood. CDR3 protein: CASRGRGTGELFF. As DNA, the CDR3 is TGTGCCAGCAGAGGCCGGGGGACCGGGGAGCTGTTTTTT.